The table lists the clone carrying this T cell receptor beta chain with a few counts. Its antigen is not identified. The data derive from a study of blood T cells in healthy people across ages. A J-beta primer mix and a sample-barcoded 5' primer were used in a second PCR of roughly 6 to 12 cycles. MiXCR was run by TCRdb on the 5' RACE reads, yielding one entry per CDR3 protein. The sample carries 650,000 to 1,000,000 distinct CDR3 sequences, under 40% recorded once. The CDR3 runs 13 residues. The germline V and J ends were trimmed by 5 bases and 2 bases, with 9 bases remaining between them. Germline loops: CDR1 SNHLY, CDR2 FYNNEI. General study results and limits: Per million T cells, TCR beta diversity dropped about linearly as age rose.

The chain employs TRBV2 and TRBJ2-5; D is uncertain. Sequencing was carried out using blood. The clonotype was recovered from a man aged 18 to 35 in good health. Here the CDR3 reads CASSPEEQETQYF. CDR3 DNA: TGTGCCAGCAGTCCAGAAGAGCAAGAGACCCAGTACTTC. Variable domain in full (rest from reference TRBV2 and TRBJ2-5): EPEVTQTPSHQVTQMGQEVILRCVPISNHLYFYWYRQILGQKVEFLVSFYNNEISEKSEIFDDQFSVERPDGSNFTLKIRSTKLEDSAMYFCASSPEEQETQYFGPGTRLLVL.